A selection of T cell receptor beta chains follows, all from one sample in a study of cytomegalovirus exposure and HLA in healthy donors. This table comes from immunoSEQ multiplex PCR, and its TCRdb copy is limited to in-frame clones, with some not included. The sample has 150,000 to 200,000 clones; 55% to 65% are singletons. The sample comprised PBMCs. The origin of the receptors is a man in his forties or fifties in good health and CMV-seronegative. CDR3s include the opening cysteine and the closing phenylalanine or tryptophan. The order of the fields is clone size, J gene, CDR3 length, D gene, V gene, CDR3 protein, CDR3 DNA. D genes are given only for firm matches. Rows may omit the clone size; those that give it use once, few, many or a size class.

.	TRBJ2-3	15	.	TRBV4-1	CASSQVGWGTDTQYF	TGCGCCAGCAGCCAAGTGGGCTGGGGCACAGATACGCAGTATTTT
few	TRBJ2-7	13	.	TRBV5-6	CASVGGESYEQYF	TGTGCCAGCGTAGGGGGAGAGTCCTACGAGCAGTACTTC
.	TRBJ1-2	12	.	TRBV14	CASSPGLNGYTF	TGTGCCAGCAGCCCAGGTTTGAATGGCTACACCTTC
.	TRBJ1-4	16	.	TRBV4-2	CASSQVHRGANEKLFF	TGTGCCAGCAGCCAAGTCCATCGGGGGGCTAATGAAAAACTGTTTTTT
.	TRBJ1-1	13	TRBD1	TRBV6-5	CASSRPGQGLSFF	TGTGCCAGCAGTCGGCCGGGACAGGGTCTGTCTTTCTTT
.	TRBJ2-2	16	TRBD2	TRBV7-2	CASSQRAGGDTGELFF	TGTGCCAGCAGCCAAAGAGCGGGAGGTGACACCGGGGAGCTGTTTTTT
.	TRBJ1-5	15	.	TRBV5-5	CASSSSPGQNQPQHF	TGTGCCAGCAGCTCATCTCCGGGACAAAATCAGCCCCAGCATTTT
.	TRBJ1-4	16	.	TRBV4-2	CASSQATGTTNEKLFF	TGTGCCAGCAGCCAAGCTACAGGGACCACTAATGAAAAACTGTTTTTT
.	TRBJ1-1	15	.	TRBV5-1	CASSLGRTANTEAFF	TGCGCCAGCAGCTTGGGGAGGACAGCCAACACTGAAGCTTTCTTT
once	TRBJ2-2	15	TRBD2	TRBV6-1	CASSDTLAGTGELFF	TGCGCCAGCAGTGATACTCTAGCGGGAACCGGGGAGCTGTTTTTT
.	TRBJ2-1	15	TRBD1	TRBV30	CAWSRPWTGDNEQFF	TGTGCCTGGAGCCGTCCATGGACAGGGGACAATGAGCAGTTCTTC
.	TRBJ1-3	15	.	TRBV9	CASSVRARGGNTIYF	TGTGCCAGCAGCGTTAGGGCCAGGGGAGGAAACACCATATATTTT
few	TRBJ2-1	15	.	TRBV14	CASSRTREPRNEQFF	TGTGCCAGCAGCCGTACGAGGGAGCCCCGCAATGAGCAGTTCTTC
.	TRBJ2-7	15	TRBD1	TRBV5-1	CASSPRTGSLREQYF	TGCGCCAGCAGCCCCCGGACAGGCTCTTTAAGGGAGCAGTACTTC
few	TRBJ2-5	14	.	TRBV5-4	CASSLGGLQETQYF	TGTGCCAGCAGCTTGGGAGGGTTACAAGAGACCCAGTACTTC
.	TRBJ1-1	13	.	TRBV6-5	CASRGQLNTEAFF	TGTGCCAGCAGAGGACAGCTGAACACTGAAGCTTTCTTT
.	TRBJ1-1	14	TRBD1	TRBV14	CASSRIQGVTEAFF	TGTGCCAGCAGCCGTATCCAGGGGGTCACTGAAGCTTTCTTT
few	TRBJ1-2	14	.	TRBV7-2	CASSYGQGNYGYTF	TGTGCCAGCAGCTATGGTCAGGGGAACTATGGCTACACCTTC
.	TRBJ2-2	16	.	TRBV5-1	CASSGTGNIDTGELFF	TGCGCCAGCAGCGGAACAGGGAATATCGACACCGGGGAGCTGTTTTTT
few	TRBJ1-1	11	.	TRBV5-6	CASSWGSEAFF	TGTGCCAGCAGCTGGGGCTCGGAAGCTTTCTTT
.	TRBJ1-4	14	.	TRBV19	CATSREGGNEKLFF	TGTGCCACCTCTAGGGAGGGCGGAAATGAAAAACTGTTTTTT
.	TRBJ2-7	16	TRBD2	TRBV19	CASSPRLAGGPYEQYF	TGTGCCAGTAGTCCAAGACTAGCGGGGGGTCCCTACGAGCAGTACTTC
.	TRBJ1-2	14	TRBD1	TRBV7-2	CASSFDSTGRLDTF	TGTGCCAGCAGCTTTGACTCGACAGGGCGGTTGGACACCTTC
.	TRBJ1-2	14	TRBD1	TRBV5-4	CASSLRDRGDGYTF	TGTGCCAGCAGCTTGCGGGACAGGGGTGATGGCTACACCTTC
.	TRBJ2-3	16	.	TRBV5-1	CASSVTGLAGTDTQYF	TGCGCCAGCAGCGTGACAGGGTTAGCGGGAACAGATACGCAGTATTTT
.	TRBJ1-2	17	TRBD1	TRBV9	CASSAGTGVTVDYGYTF	TGTGCCAGCAGCGCGGGGACAGGGGTAACCGTAGACTATGGCTACACCTTC
.	TRBJ2-7	14	TRBD1	TRBV7-2	CASSYGTGGYEQYF	TGTGCCAGCAGCTACGGGACAGGGGGTTACGAGCAGTACTTC
.	TRBJ2-7	15	.	TRBV6-5	CASSYSNPNRYEQYF	TGTGCCAGCAGTTACTCGAACCCAAATCGGTACGAGCAGTACTTC
few	TRBJ1-1	14	.	TRBV28	CASSLVGLGAEAFF	TGTGCCAGCAGTTTAGTAGGGCTGGGAGCTGAAGCTTTCTTT
.	TRBJ2-6	19	TRBD2	TRBV5-1	CASSPLLAGVFSGANVLTF	TGCGCCAGCAGCCCCCTACTAGCGGGAGTCTTCTCTGGGGCCAACGTCCTGACTTTC
few	TRBJ2-7	19	TRBD2	TRBV19	CATTSNRGGGAGGPYEQYF	TGTGCCACCACAAGCAACAGGGGAGGAGGAGCGGGAGGGCCTTACGAGCAGTACTTC
.	TRBJ2-1	13	TRBD1	TRBV29-1	CSQYRGPYNEQFF	TGCAGCCAATACAGGGGCCCATACAATGAGCAGTTCTTC
once	TRBJ1-1	14	TRBD1	TRBV5-1	CASSWDRGDTEAFF	TGCGCCAGCAGCTGGGACAGGGGTGACACTGAAGCTTTCTTT
once	TRBJ1-2	14	.	TRBV4-1	CASSQDGWEEGYTF	TGCGCCAGCAGCCAAGATGGCTGGGAGGAAGGCTACACCTTC
.	TRBJ2-7	15	.	TRBV7-2	CASSSAPLSSYEQYF	TGTGCCAGCAGCTCCGCCCCCCTAAGCTCCTACGAGCAGTACTTC
.	TRBJ2-7	14	TRBD2	TRBV14	CASSRLAGGYEQYF	TGTGCCAGCAGCAGACTAGCGGGAGGGTACGAGCAGTACTTC
.	TRBJ2-1	15	TRBD2	TRBV29-1	CSVERLADLYNEQFF	TGCAGCGTTGAAAGGCTAGCGGACTTGTACAATGAGCAGTTCTTC
few	TRBJ1-3	15	.	TRBV6-1	CASSLQDLGGNTIYF	TGTGCCAGCAGTCTTCAGGACTTGGGAGGAAACACCATATATTTT
.	TRBJ2-3	14	TRBD2	TRBV5-1	CASSLPGTSDTQYF	TGCGCCAGCAGCTTGCCTGGGACTAGCGATACGCAGTATTTT
.	TRBJ1-4	14	.	TRBV30	CAWSSGETNEKLFF	TGTGCCTGGAGTAGTGGAGAAACTAATGAAAAACTGTTTTTT
.	TRBJ1-1	14	.	TRBV7-9	CSSSLGGLGTEAFF	TGTTCCAGCAGCTTAGGGGGGCTGGGCACTGAAGCTTTCTTT
.	TRBJ2-7	16	.	TRBV7-2	CASSLRGGNPSYEQYF	TGTGCCAGCAGCTTAAGGGGCGGGAACCCCTCCTACGAGCAGTACTTC